The rows below give T cell receptor beta chains drawn from one sample of a study of control samples from healthy donors and cancer patients. TCRdb's table, derived via immunoSEQ multiplex PCR, lists solely in-frame clones and lacks some. Among about 120,000 clones listed, 88% were seen once. Sequencing used PBMCs. Receptors were obtained from a woman aged 55-69 years with lung cancer. Each CDR3 is given with its conserved first and last residue. A D gene is named only where the DNA matches it firmly. Size values are once, few and many counts, or a class for expanded clones, and some rows have none.

>13|.|TRBV21-1|.|TRBJ1-1
TGTGCCAGCAATACACAGAGGAACACTGAAGCTTTCTTT
CASNTQRNTEAFF
>13|.|TRBV5-1|.|TRBJ1-1
TGCGCCAGCAGCCCGGCGGAGAACACTGAAGCTTTCTTT
CASSPAENTEAFF
>15|once|TRBV5-1|TRBD2|TRBJ2-3
TGCGCCAGCAGCTACACAACTAGCGCGACAGATACGCAGTATTTT
CASSYTTSATDTQYF
>15|.|TRBV24-1|TRBD1|TRBJ2-3
TGTGCCACCAGCCCCGGGACAGGGGGCCCAGATACGCAGTATTTT
CATSPGTGGPDTQYF
>18|.|TRBV27|.|TRBJ2-6
TGTGCCAGCAGGGGGTGGACGCAGGGTGGGGTTGGGGCCAACGTCCTGACTTTC
CASRGWTQGGVGANVLTF
>15|.|TRBV6-2/TRBV6-3|.|TRBJ1-5
TGTGCCAGCAGTTACGGGGGGCAGCCTTTAATGCCCCAGCATTTT
CASSYGGQPLMPQHF
>13|.|TRBV19|TRBD1|TRBJ2-5
TGTGCCAGTAGTGCCGGGACAGAAGAGACCCAGTACTTC
CASSAGTEETQYF
>13|.|TRBV18|.|TRBJ1-1
TGTGCCAGCTCACCAAGCGAACAAGGTGAAGCTTTCTTT
CASSPSEQGEAFF
>12|.|TRBV5-6|.|TRBJ2-1
TGTGCCAGCAGCTTGTTAGGCGTTGAGCAGTTCTTC
CASSLLGVEQFF
>15|.|TRBV6-5|.|TRBJ2-2
TGTGCCAGCAGTCAAATGTTCGCGAACACCGGGGAGCTGTTTTTT
CASSQMFANTGELFF
>13|.|TRBV6-5|.|TRBJ2-1
TGTGCCAGCAGGAGGACGGTCCACAATGAGCAGTTCTTC
CASRRTVHNEQFF
>19|few|TRBV5-1|TRBD1|TRBJ1-2
TGCGCCAGCAGCTTGGGATACGCGGGACAGGGTTCCTCGGAATATGGCTACACCTTC
CASSLGYAGQGSSEYGYTF
>16|.|TRBV25-1|.|TRBJ2-2
TGTGCCAGCAGTACCAATCGGGAGTTGGACACCGGGGAGCTGTTTTTT
CASSTNRELDTGELFF
>16|once|TRBV5-1|.|TRBJ1-5
TGCGCCAGCAGCTTGGGGCCGGGTTATAGCAATCAGCCCCAGCATTTT
CASSLGPGYSNQPQHF
>15|once|TRBV7-3|.|TRBJ2-7
TGTGCCAGCAGCTTAGGTCAGGGGATTCCCTACGAGCAGTACTTC
CASSLGQGIPYEQYF
>16|.|TRBV7-9|TRBD1|TRBJ2-1
TGTGCCAGCAGCTTAGGCCCGGACAGGCGGTACAATGAGCAGTTCTTC
CASSLGPDRRYNEQFF
>14|.|TRBV10-1|.|TRBJ2-7
TGCGCCAGCAGTGAGTGGCGGGAAACCTACGAGCAGTACTTC
CASSEWRETYEQYF
>15|.|TRBV30|.|TRBJ1-5
TGTGCCTGGAGTGGGGTCACCTCTAGCAATCAGCCCCAGCATTTT
CAWSGVTSSNQPQHF
>15|.|TRBV19|.|TRBJ2-2
TGTGCCAGTAGAAGAGTTCGGGGAGACACCGGGGAGCTGTTTTTT
CASRRVRGDTGELFF
>16|.|TRBV9|.|TRBJ2-1
TGTGCCAGCAGCGACACGGCGGGGAGCTCCTACAATGAGCAGTTCTTC
CASSDTAGSSYNEQFF
>15|.|TRBV2|.|TRBJ2-1
TGTGCCAGCAGTGATAAGGGACTCTCCGGCAATGAGCAGTTCTTC
CASSDKGLSGNEQFF
>15|.|TRBV5-8|.|TRBJ1-2
TGTGCCAGCAGCTTGGAGGGCTCAGGATGGTATGGCTACACCTTC
CASSLEGSGWYGYTF